The 13 T cell receptor beta chains below were found in one sample sequenced in a study of CD8 T cells in Susac syndrome. Reverse transcription of roughly 0.5 to 1 ug RNA used random hexamers. Using its own MiXCR run on the immunoSEQ multiplex PCR reads, TCRdb lists one record per CDR3 protein. The data contain under 150,000 distinct CDR3 sequences, 80% to 85% of them singletons. The sequencing input was CD8+ T cells from PBMCs. The source is a human donor with multiple sclerosis.

J is TRBJ2-7 and V is TRBV5-1; TRBD2 aligns across 8 bases. CDR3 size: 16 residues. The germline V gene encodes CDR1 SGHRS and CDR2 YFSETQ. With 3 bases clipped from V and 0 bases from J, the junction kept 8 bases outside the gene matches. CDR3 protein: CASSWSPAGGSYEQYF. The DNA for the CDR3 is TGCGCCAGCAGCTGGTCACCCGCGGGGGGCTCCTACGAGCAGTACTTC.

A few counts support this clonotype. V and J are TRBV10-3 and TRBJ2-5; 10 bases agree with TRBD2. The CDR3 runs 17 residues. Per germline, CDR1 ENHRY and CDR2 SYGVKD. Germline trimming cut 0 bases from V and 1 base from J; bases unmatched to any gene: 5. CDR3 residues: CAISESSGREIQETQYF. The CDR3 nucleotides read TGTGCCATCAGTGAGTCAAGCGGGAGGGAGATCCAAGAGACCCAGTACTTC.

The chain recombines TRBV2 with TRBJ1-2; perhaps TRBD1 as D (6 bases). This CDR3 is 12 amino acids long. V lost 7 bases, J lost 5 bases, and 11 bases lay in between. Per the germline V gene, CDR1 is SNHLY and CDR2 is FYNNEI. Here the CDR3 DNA reads TGTGCCAGCATGCTCAGGGGTTATGGCTACACCTTC. Translated: CASMLRGYGYTF.

The chain is built from TRBV12-3 or TRBV12-4 and TRBJ2-5; D is undetermined. This CDR3 comprises 19 residues. V lost 6 bases and J lost 0, with 26 bases in between. CDR3 amino acids: CASRAVFDPLGAYQETQYF. CDR3 in DNA: TGTGCCAGCAGGGCGGTTTTTGACCCCTTGGGCGCGTACCAAGAGACCCAGTACTTC.

The chain is built from TRBV20-1 and TRBJ2-2; maybe TRBD1 (7 bases). The CDR3 totals 20 residues. V dropped 5 bases and J dropped 6 bases, with 34 bases sitting between them. Per germline, CDR1 DFQATT and CDR2 SNEGSKA (reference sequence). CDR3 coding DNA: TGCAGTGCTCAATCGAAAGACAGGGAGGTCTTCATCCAAGGACCCGGGGAGCTGTTTTTT. The encoded protein is CSAQSKDREVFIQGPGELFF.

This clonotype was counted once. The gene calls are TRBV7-9 and TRBJ1-1, with 8 nucleotides matching TRBD1. Trimming at V came to 4 bases and at J to 6 bases, leaving 7 bases not matched to a gene. This CDR3 is 14 amino acids long. Germline V CDR1 and CDR2: SEHNR, FQNEAQ (reference sequence). This CDR3 is CASSSRQGTSEAFF. The CDR3 DNA reads TGTGCCAGCAGCTCTAGACAGGGGACTTCTGAAGCTTTCTTT.

The chain links TRBV5-1 to TRBJ1-1; D ambiguous. This CDR3 comprises 13 residues. V gave up 0 bases and J gave up 11 bases, with 14 bases separating them. Germline CDR1 and CDR2: SGHRS and YFSETQ. In DNA form, the CDR3 reads TGCGCCAGCAGCTTGGCCGGTGGTAGGGAGGCTTTCTTT. It encodes CASSLAGGREAFF.

The rearrangement uses TRBV2 and TRBJ2-3; 8 bases align to TRBD2. The CDR3 loop spans 17 amino acids. V trimming: 0 bases; J trimming: 2 bases; junction bases outside the gene matches: 7. Germline CDR1 SNHLY, CDR2 FYNNEI. CDR3 residues: CASSEARVAGSTDTQYF. CDR3 nucleotides: TGTGCCAGCAGTGAAGCAAGGGTAGCGGGGTCCACAGATACGCAGTATTTT.

This clonotype has only a few counts. The V and J genes are TRBV19 and TRBJ1-2; D is uncertain. Germline values: CDR1 LNHDA, CDR2 SQIVND (reference sequence). With 3 bases removed from V and 3 bases from J, the gap between germline ends came to 11 bases. This CDR3 comprises 14 residues. CDR3 residues: CASSIDGEDYGYTF. CDR3 sequence (DNA): TGTGCCAGTAGTATCGACGGGGAGGACTATGGCTACACCTTC.

CDR3 sequence: CASSLEVSWSTDTQYF. Written as DNA, the CDR3 is TGTGCCAGCAGCCTTGAAGTTAGCTGGAGCACAGATACGCAGTATTTT. The chain carries TRBV7-2 and TRBJ2-3; D gene uncertain. Germline values: CDR1 SGHTA, CDR2 FQGNSA. V was trimmed by 5 bases and J by 0 bases, leaving 15 bases between them. This CDR3 is 16 amino acids long.

This chain connects TRBV28 to TRBJ1-4, with TRBD1 as a possible D gene (5 bases). Per germline, CDR1 MDHEN and CDR2 SYDVKM. Trimming took off 7 bases at V and 7 bases at J, with 19 bases between the two ends. The CDR3 has 15 residues. The CDR3 bases are TGTGCCAGCACTTTTCGAGGGGAGGGGCGTGAAAAACTGTTTTTT. Translation: CASTFRGEGREKLFF.

This chain uses TRBV4-1 with TRBJ1-1; no firm D call. This CDR3 region has 15 residues. V dropped 1 base and J dropped 0 bases, with 9 bases sitting between them. The germline V gene has CDR1 MGHRA and CDR2 YSYEKL. The CDR3 sequence: CASSQAPGMNTEAFF. The CDR3 bases are TGCGCCAGCAGCCAAGCCCCGGGGATGAACACTGAAGCTTTCTTT.

The rearrangement joins TRBV15 to TRBJ2-1; 8 positions match TRBD2. Germline V gives CDR1 LNHNV, CDR2 YYDKDF (reference sequence). CDR3 length equals 14 residues. V shed 1 base and J 7 bases; nucleotides not matched to a gene: 3. The CDR3 is CATSRVRGVNEQFF. The CDR3 DNA reads as TGTGCCACCAGCAGAGTGCGGGGGGTAAATGAGCAGTTCTTC. Together with reference TRBV15 and TRBJ2-1, the CDR3 gives the full variable domain: DAMVIQNPRYQVTQFGKPVTLSCSQTLNHNVMYWYQQKSSQAPKLLFHYYDKDFNNEADTPDNFQSRRPNTSFCFLDIRSPGLGDTAMYLCATSRVRGVNEQFFGPGTRLTVL.